This TCR beta chain was documented in a study of T cell repertoires in cytomegalovirus infection. Study context: Public TCR beta signatures marked donors with CMV infection and the matching HLA.

TCRdb analysed the reads with MiXCR anew, one entry per CDR3 protein. Among 160,000 or so distinct CDR3 sequences listed, roughly a quarter were seen once. Sequenced sample: PBMCs. The receptor's source is a human donor in good health (CMV status not recorded). Some clones in this sample may be carry-over from other donors' samples.

CDR3 loop: CASSLWDRQYF. In DNA, the CDR3 is TGTGCCAGCAGTTTGTGGGACAGGCAGTACTTC. The gene calls are TRBV28 and TRBJ2-7; 7 bases match TRBD1. The V gene's germline CDR1 is MDHEN and CDR2 SYDVKM. There are 11 residues in the CDR3. Trimming at V came to 3 bases and at J to 9 bases, leaving 2 bases not matched to a gene.